The entry that follows covers one T cell receptor beta chain sequence. The antigen is undetermined. Using its own MiXCR run on the RACE reads, TCRdb lists one record per CDR3 protein. The sample has around 300,000 distinct CDR3 sequences; approximately 6.9% are singletons. Time point indicated: patch test 1, 2 weeks after DPC sensitization. Documented treatment: therapeutic diphenylcyclopropenone sensitization with weekly scalp DPC. This sample is part of a study of human T cells and chemical hapten exposure. Study-wide background: Across the whole study, which lasted roughly 24 weeks, patients were given diphenylcyclopropenone on the scalp once a week. Study-wide results and caveats: TCRs exceeding a frequency of 1 in 1000 stayed unchanged under DPC sensitization.

In germline, CDR1 is LNHDA, CDR2 SQIVND (reference sequence). CDR3 size: 14 residues. V was trimmed by 8 bases and J by 3 bases, leaving 17 bases between them. This sequence was found in a woman between 18 and 29 years old with alopecia areata. Some clones in this sample may be carry-over from other donors' samples. The chain employs TRBV19 and TRBJ2-7; D is tentatively TRBD1 or TRBD2 (5 bases each). The sequencing used whole blood, collected in connection with sensitization to the hapten diphenylcyclopropenone (DPC). The CDR3 is CASPYGTESYEQYF. DNA of the CDR3: TGTGCCAGTCCTTATGGGACGGAAAGCTACGAGCAGTACTTC.